The rows below give T cell receptor beta chains drawn from one sample of a study of cytomegalovirus exposure and HLA in healthy donors. This table comes from immunoSEQ multiplex PCR, and its TCRdb copy is limited to in-frame clones, with some not included. The table has 200,000 to 250,000 clones, over 75% seen once. The specimen sequenced was PBMCs. The receptors were gathered from a man between 18 and 35 years old in good health and CMV-seronegative. CDR3s include the opening cysteine and the closing phenylalanine or tryptophan. A D gene is named only where the DNA matches it firmly. Not all rows give a size; the values are once, few, many and, for expanded clones, a class.

J	D	V	size	DNA	CDR3
TRBJ1-4	NA	TRBV7-7	NA	TGTGCTAGCAGCCCCCAGGGAGGTGAAAAACTGTTTTTT	CASSPQGGEKLFF
TRBJ1-5	NA	TRBV13	NA	TGTGCCAGCAGCAACTCAGGGATGGGCAATCAGCCCCAGCATTTT	CASSNSGMGNQPQHF
TRBJ2-7	TRBD2	TRBV11-3	NA	TGTGCCAGCAGCCCCCGGAGACTAGCGGGAAGCGAGCAGTACTTC	CASSPRRLAGSEQYF
TRBJ1-1	NA	TRBV5-1	medium-sized	TGCGCCAGCAGCTTGGAGGTCCGGAGTAAAGCTTTCTTT	CASSLEVRSKAFF
TRBJ2-1	NA	TRBV10-3	NA	TGTGCCATCAGCCGGGGTTCTCCCGGCGATGAGCAGTTCTTC	CAISRGSPGDEQFF
TRBJ2-7	TRBD2	TRBV29-1	few	TGCAGCGCTTCGCTAGCGGGAGTTATGTGGGAGCAGTACTTC	CSASLAGVMWEQYF
TRBJ1-1	NA	TRBV29-1	NA	TGCAGCGTTGAAGTCGCGGGGGCGTCCACTGAAGCTTTCTTT	CSVEVAGASTEAFF
TRBJ2-2	TRBD1	TRBV19	NA	TGTGCCAGTAGCCGACTCCTGGGACAGGGGGCAGGTACCGGGGAGCTGTTTTTT	CASSRLLGQGAGTGELFF
TRBJ2-2	TRBD2	TRBV18	NA	TGTGCCAGCTCACCAGTAGCGGGAACGAACACCGGGGAGCTGTTTTTT	CASSPVAGTNTGELFF
TRBJ1-5	TRBD1	TRBV28	NA	TGTGCCAGCAGTTTAGGGGAGGACAGGGCCTATCAGCCCCAGCATTTT	CASSLGEDRAYQPQHF
TRBJ2-7	NA	TRBV19	NA	TGTGCCAGTAGTATAATAGGCGGGCCCTACGAGCAGTACTTC	CASSIIGGPYEQYF